A single sample is the source of the 27 T cell receptor beta chains below, sequenced in a study of regulatory dendritic cells for organ transplantation listed by TCRdb under 2017. Sorted T cell subsets were CFSE-labeled and co-cultured for five to six days with allogeneic regulatory or mature dendritic cells at a 1:10 DC:T ratio. Their antigen targets remain unknown. Library construction relied on the immunoSEQ multiplex PCR assay. Held by TCRdb, this immuneACCESS table contains in-frame sequences only and omits some clones. Under half of the omission traces to an unresolved V gene where checked; the cause of the rest is unknown. In this sample the table shows 20,000 or so clones, approximately 79% of which occur a single time. The top ten hold around 3% of the sample. Specimen: memory CD4+ T cells from blood cultured with regulatory dendritic cells. What the cell subset or site label conveys for this sample: CD45RO+ memory T cells. These receptors all stem from a human donor in good health.

The DNA for the CDR3 is TGTGCCAGCAGCAAAGAGCCGGGACCCGGGTGGGTTGAGACCCAGTACTTC. Translating it yields CASSKEPGPGWVETQYF. The chain has TRBV5-4 and TRBJ2-5; D assignment may be TRBD1 or TRBD2 (5 bases each). The CDR3 has 17 residues. Germline CDR1 and CDR2: SGHNT and YYREEE (reference sequence). V lost 4 bases to trimming and J lost 5 bases, with 24 bases between them.

The V call is TRBV2, the J call TRBJ1-2; D is unresolved. Trimming stripped 4 bases from V and 8 bases from J, with 8 bases between. This CDR3 has 11 residues. In germline, CDR1 is SNHLY, CDR2 FYNNEI. The CDR3 sequence is CASSVVGGYTF. The CDR3 bases are TGTGCCAGCAGTGTAGTCGGAGGCTACACCTTC.

V gene TRBV4-2 combines with J gene TRBJ2-2; TRBD2 might be the D (6 bases). Germline values: CDR1 LGHNA, CDR2 YNFKEQ. This CDR3 has 17 amino acids. V was shortened by 0 bases and J by 1 base, with 12 bases between the two germline ends. The DNA for the CDR3 is TGTGCCAGCAGCCAAGATGGCGGGGACTTGAACACCGGGGAGCTGTTTTTT. It specifies CASSQDGGDLNTGELFF.

This rearrangement joins TRBV27 to TRBJ2-1; D possibly corresponds to TRBD2 (5 bases). The germline V gene has CDR1 MNHEY and CDR2 SMNVEV (reference sequence). V was clipped by 8 bases and J by 5 bases, with 19 bases between them. CDR3 length equals 15 residues. The CDR3 protein is CASRLRTEQNNEQFF. As DNA, the CDR3 is TGTGCCAGCCGACTAAGGACTGAACAGAACAATGAGCAGTTCTTC.

The rearrangement uses TRBV10-3 and TRBJ2-5, with D perhaps TRBD2 (6 bases). The CDR3 sequence is 16 residues long. Germline CDR1 ENHRY, CDR2 SYGVKD. V lost 0 bases and J lost 5, with 16 bases in between. The CDR3 reads CAISESKKGLGETQYF. CDR3 nucleotide sequence: TGTGCCATCAGTGAGTCGAAGAAGGGACTGGGGGAGACCCAGTACTTC.

By proportion, this clone is medium-sized. The gene calls are TRBV4-2 and TRBJ2-1, with 11 bases identical to TRBD1. This CDR3 has 17 amino acids. The J segment lost 3 bases and the V segment lost 2 bases, leaving 6 bases of the junction unmatched. Germline CDR1 LGHNA, CDR2 YNFKEQ. CDR3 in amino acids: CASSQTPGTGGYNEQFF. In DNA form, the CDR3 reads TGTGCCAGCAGCCAAACTCCCGGGACAGGGGGCTACAATGAGCAGTTCTTC.

V gene TRBV6-7 combines with J gene TRBJ2-6; TRBD1 matches at 8 bases. TRBV6-7 is labeled an ORF, and its function is uncertain. This CDR3 spans 20 amino acids. V shed 6 bases, J shed 0 bases, and the junction held 16 bases outside the gene matches. DNA for the CDR3: TGTGCCAGCAGCCTAAAAACGAACCGGACAGGGAACTCTGGGGCCAACGTCCTGACTTTC. Amino acids: CASSLKTNRTGNSGANVLTF.

This clone was observed a handful of times. This chain connects TRBV4-3 to TRBJ1-3; 8 nucleotides agree with TRBD1. This CDR3 has 15 residues. Germline V CDR1 and CDR2: LGHNA, YSLEER. V lost 2 bases and J lost 4; bases outside the gene matches: 4. The CDR3 protein is CASSQTGGRGNTIYF. CDR3 bases: TGCGCCAGCAGCCAAACAGGGGGTAGGGGAAACACCATATATTTT.

The chain links TRBV28 to TRBJ1-2, with unresolved D. Germline V gene lookup returns CDR1 MDHEN and CDR2 SYDVKM. CDR3 length equals 11 residues. Trimming removed 2 bases from V and 5 bases from J, with 3 bases in between. Here the CDR3 reads CASSLHYGYTF. In DNA, the CDR3 is TGTGCCAGCAGTTTACATTATGGCTACACCTTC.

This sequence joins TRBV14 and TRBJ2-2; no definite D call. Trimming removed 7 bases from V and 0 bases from J, with 21 bases in between. Germline CDR1 and CDR2: SGHDN and FVKESK. This CDR3 comprises 18 residues. CDR3 in DNA: TGTGCCAGCAACCCGCTGTTCTGGATAAAGGCGAACACCGGGGAGCTGTTTTTT. Its translation is CASNPLFWIKANTGELFF.

This rearrangement joins TRBV7-2 to TRBJ2-7, with 8 bases identical to TRBD2. CDR1 is SGHTA and CDR2 is FQGNSA in the germline V gene. The trim removed 5 bases at V and 2 bases at J, leaving 8 bases unmatched. This CDR3 comprises 15 residues. This CDR3 reads CASSLVSGTTYEQYF. DNA of the CDR3: TGTGCCAGCAGCCTGGTTAGCGGGACCACCTACGAGCAGTACTTC.

This chain uses TRBV7-2 with TRBJ1-4; D may be TRBD1 (5 bases). The CDR3 runs 15 residues. V gave up 1 base and J gave up 2 bases, with 8 bases separating them. The germline V gene has CDR1 SGHTA and CDR2 FQGNSA. This chain's CDR3 is CASSLGGRTNEKLFF. CDR3 sequence (DNA): TGTGCCAGCAGCTTAGGGGGGAGGACTAATGAAAAACTGTTTTTT.

V usage is TRBV6-6 and J usage is TRBJ1-1, with D unresolved. V was clipped by 2 bases and J by 6 bases, with 10 bases between them. Germline-derived CDR1 and CDR2 are MNHNY and SVGAGI (reference sequence). The CDR3 has 13 residues. CDR3 residues: CASSYQTSAEAFF. DNA for the CDR3: TGTGCCAGCAGTTACCAAACAAGCGCTGAAGCTTTCTTT.

The chain has TRBV4-2 and TRBJ1-6, with D possibly TRBD1 on 5 matching bases. This CDR3 spans 19 amino acids. CDR1 and CDR2 (germline): LGHNA, YNFKEQ. Trimming left V 1 base short and J 4 bases short, with 20 bases between. This chain's CDR3 is CASSQGFGGTATYNSPLHF. In DNA, the CDR3 is TGTGCCAGCAGCCAAGGTTTTGGGGGGACGGCCACTTATAATTCACCCCTCCACTTT.

The genes are TRBV28 and TRBJ1-1; D unresolved. The CDR3 has 11 residues. Germline-derived CDR1 and CDR2 are MDHEN and SYDVKM. The V end lost 10 bases, the J end lost 4 bases, and 10 bases lay between the germline ends. DNA for the CDR3: TGTGCCACCAAGCCGTCCACTGAAGCTTTCTTT. Protein product: CATKPSTEAFF.

The chain has TRBV19 and TRBJ1-4; possible D gene TRBD1, 6 bases. CDR1 is LNHDA, CDR2 SQIVND, per germline (reference sequence). The CDR3 spans 16 residues. V lost 5 bases and J lost 0, with 13 bases in between. CDR3 region: CASSPWGLATNEKLFF. Here the CDR3 DNA reads TGTGCCAGTAGTCCTTGGGGGCTTGCAACTAATGAAAAACTGTTTTTT.

This chain connects TRBV28 to TRBJ1-4; a possible D gene is TRBD1 (5 bases). The CDR3 has 16 amino acids. V lost 5 bases and J 8 bases, leaving 21 bases between the germline ends. Germline-derived CDR1 and CDR2 are MDHEN and SYDVKM. CDR3 region: CASSNYDGTLSEKLFF. CDR3 nucleotide sequence: TGTGCCAGCAGTAACTATGACGGGACCCTAAGCGAAAAACTGTTTTTT.

This clone was observed a few times. The rearrangement uses TRBV7-3 and TRBJ2-5; tentatively, D is TRBD2 (5 bases). CDR3 length equals 15 residues. Trimming stripped 1 base from V and 0 bases from J, with 9 bases between. Looked up from germline, CDR1 is SGHTA and CDR2 is FQGTGA. The CDR3 region has the DNA TGTGCCAGCAGCTTAAGCGGGCAGTACCAAGAGACCCAGTACTTC. Translated, it gives CASSLSGQYQETQYF. Drawing the rest from reference TRBV7-3 and TRBJ2-5, the complete variable domain is GAGVSQTPSNKVTEKGKYVELRCDPISGHTALYWYRQSLGQGPEFLIYFQGTGAADDSGLPNDRFFAVRPEGSVSTLKIQRTERGDSAVYLCASSLSGQYQETQYFGPGTRLLVL.

The chain combines TRBV10-2 with TRBJ1-5; TRBD1 matches 10 bases. Trimming took 7 bases from V and 6 from J; bases not matched to a gene: 6. Per germline, CDR1 WSHSY and CDR2 SAAADI. The CDR3 has 14 amino acids. DNA for the CDR3: TGCGCCAGCAACGACAGGGGGCTGTCTCAGCCCCAGCATTTT. Its protein product is CASNDRGLSQPQHF.

The V gene is TRBV11-1, the J gene TRBJ2-5, with D tentatively TRBD2 (6 bases). With 8 bases removed from V and 0 bases from J, the gap between germline ends came to 16 bases. The germline CDR1 and CDR2 sequences are SGHAT and FQDESV (reference sequence). The CDR3 is made up of 15 amino acids. CDR3 coding DNA: TGTGCCAGCTGGGGTCGGGAGACAGACCAAGAGACCCAGTACTTC. This gives the protein CASWGRETDQETQYF.

V and J are TRBV18 and TRBJ1-4, with TRBD1 as a possible D gene (5 bases). The V end lost 0 bases, the J end lost 7 bases, and 6 bases lay between the germline ends. Germline CDR1 reads KGHSH; CDR2 reads LQKENI. The CDR3 is 13 amino acids. The CDR3: CASSPPGTEKLFF. The CDR3 DNA is TGTGCCAGCTCACCACCAGGGACTGAAAAACTGTTTTTT.

This clone was seen a single time. The V call is TRBV9, the J call TRBJ2-2; 9 bases match TRBD2. V was pared by 0 bases and J by 5 bases, with 2 bases of the junction left unmatched. This CDR3 has 15 residues. The germline V gene has CDR1 SGDLS and CDR2 YYNGEE. The CDR3 coding sequence is TGTGCCAGCAGCGTAGGGACTAGCGCGACCGGGGAGCTGTTTTTT. Translating gives CASSVGTSATGELFF.

This sequence joins TRBV18 and TRBJ2-2; TRBD1 might be the D (6 bases). The CDR3 is 15 amino acids. V was shortened by 3 bases and J by 4 bases, with 12 bases between the two germline ends. Germline V lookup: CDR1 KGHSH, CDR2 LQKENI. The CDR3, as DNA: TGTGCCAGCTCACCTGGACAGACCTCCACCGGGGAGCTGTTTTTT. The encoded protein is CASSPGQTSTGELFF. The full variable domain, completed using reference TRBV18 and TRBJ2-2, is NAGVMQNPRHLVRRRGQEARLRCSPMKGHSHVYWYRQLPEEGLKFMVYLQKENIIDESGMPKERFSAEFPKEGPSILRIQQVVRGDSAAYFCASSPGQTSTGELFFGEGSRLTVL.

The chain joins TRBV7-3 to TRBJ1-1; D unresolved. Germline lookup yields CDR1 SGHTA and CDR2 FQGTGA. The V end lost 5 bases, the J end lost 1 base, and 14 bases lay between the germline ends. The CDR3 is 15 residues long. The CDR3: CASSEKRPPNTEAFF. CDR3 nucleotides: TGTGCCAGCAGCGAAAAAAGGCCCCCGAACACTGAAGCTTTCTTT.

The chain uses TRBV7-9 and TRBJ2-7; 7 positions agree with TRBD1. Germline lookup yields CDR1 SEHNR and CDR2 FQNEAQ (reference sequence). The CDR3 extends over 15 amino acids. V dropped 1 base and J dropped 5; count of bases not matched to a gene: 8. CDR3 nucleotide sequence: TGTGCCAGCAGCTTAGTATCAGGGACAGAGAACGAGCAGTACTTC. This encodes CASSLVSGTENEQYF.

The CDR3 DNA reads as TGTGCCAGCAGCCAAGTGCGGGCGGGGAACACCGGGGAGCTGTTTTTT. Its protein is CASSQVRAGNTGELFF. The chain joins TRBV4-2 to TRBJ2-2; D possibly corresponds to TRBD2 (5 bases). Per the germline V gene, CDR1 is LGHNA and CDR2 is YNFKEQ. V was pared by 1 base and J by 1 base, with 10 bases between. The CDR3 length is 16 residues.

CDR3 coding DNA: TGCGCCAGCAGCCAAGATGTGGGACAGGGTCGGAGGGAGACCCAGTACTTC. It specifies CASSQDVGQGRRETQYF. The chain uses TRBV4-1 and TRBJ2-5; 9 bases agree with TRBD1. The germline V gene encodes CDR1 MGHRA and CDR2 YSYEKL. The junction had 10 bases not matched to a gene; V was cut back by 0 bases and J by 5 bases. The CDR3 has 17 residues.